In its sample, the clone carrying this T cell receptor (beta chain) was seen a few times. This record comes from a study of type 1 regulatory T cells. Study information: T-allo10 is a Tr1-enriched, alloantigen-specific CD4 T cell product made in vitro.

V was trimmed by 4 bases and J by 3 bases, leaving 18 bases between them. The CDR3 has 16 amino acids. Germline V lookup: CDR1 SEHNR, CDR2 FQNEAQ (reference sequence). TCRdb fed the reads into MiXCR, producing one record per CDR3 protein. The data contain 80,000 to 100,000 distinct CDR3 sequences, 25% to 40% of them singletons. Sample: CD4+ T cells, either the whole sample or a sorted fraction (not recorded which). The chain carries TRBV7-9 and TRBJ2-5; the D is unclear. This TCR was sampled from a human donor in good health. CDR3: CASSSPGRGLEETQYF. The CDR3 bases are TGTGCCAGCAGCTCCCCCGGTAGAGGCCTCGAAGAGACCCAGTACTTC.